The present T cell receptor (beta chain) was sequenced within a study of T cell repertoires in cytomegalovirus infection. Overall study: Indicated by public TCR beta signatures were CMV infection and matching HLA type.

A single record per CDR3 protein comes from TCRdb applying MiXCR to the reads. The top ten clones hold around 8.6% of a sample with hundreds of thousands of distinct CDR3 sequences, 18% of them seen once. This clonotype has just a few counts. Its antigen is currently unknown. Germline-derived CDR1 and CDR2 are SGDLS and YYNGEE. The CDR3 loop spans 14 amino acids. V gave up 0 bases and J gave up 4 bases, with 8 bases separating them. Study-wide findings and caveats: In two of eight donors, the top clonotype was HLA-C-restricted CMV-specific.

Sequencing used PBMCs. The chain has TRBV9 and TRBJ1-5; the D gene is possibly TRBD1 (5 bases). The clonotype originates from a human donor in good health (CMV status not recorded). Some clones in this sample may be carry-over from other donors' samples. CDR3 coding DNA: TGTGCCAGCAGCGTAGAACCAGGGAATCAGCCCCAGCATTTT. This codes for CASSVEPGNQPQHF.